This TCR beta chain emerged from a study of shared clonotypes between healthy human individuals. Donors had no recently reported acute infections or vaccinations and were HIV-negative. The germline V gene encodes CDR1 SEHNR and CDR2 FQNEAQ (reference sequence). The CDR3 is made up of 14 amino acids. Trimming shortened V by 2 bases and J by 6 bases, and 11 bases separated the two germline ends. The study ran the assay at deep level. Splitting of each subset's genomic DNA was done evenly across several immunoSEQ plates. Measured with immunoSEQ multiplex PCR; TCRdb has only the in-frame clones, and not every one. The profile covers about 490,000 clones, with roughly 78% appearing a single time and around 12% taken by the ten largest.

The sequence derives from a woman aged 40 to 49 in good health. Some clones in this sample may be carry-over from other donors' samples. V usage is TRBV7-9 and J usage is TRBJ2-1; perhaps TRBD2 as D (5 bases). Sequenced input: PBMCs. The CDR3, as DNA: TGTGCCAGCAGCTTACAACGGGAAGGCAATGAGCAGTTCTTC. This gives the protein CASSLQREGNEQFF.